Detailed here is one TCR beta chain. The antigen remains undetermined. The record originates from a study of T-cell memory formation after mild COVID-19. The wider study: The study found TCR clusters largely donor specific.

In germline, CDR1 is MNHEY, CDR2 SMNVEV (reference sequence). This CDR3 is built from 14 residues. Trimming shortened V by 1 base and J by 3 bases, and 6 bases separated the two germline ends. One entry per CDR3 protein, called by TCRdb with MiXCR from the 5' RACE reads. This table holds hundreds of thousands of distinct CDR3 sequences, roughly an eighth found once. Points from the study as a whole: A second wave of clones peaked on day 37, and their SARS-CoV-2 specificity went unconfirmed.

The J gene is TRBJ2-2, the V gene TRBV27; D unresolved. The TCR originated in a man aged 18 to 29 who had mild COVID-19 (a few samples of this study predate the infection). Cell type and time point are not known. Sequencing was carried out using PBMCs or a T cell subset sorted from them (not recorded which). The CDR3 sequence: CASSLYSYTGELFF. The CDR3 DNA reads TGTGCCAGCAGTTTATATTCATACACCGGGGAGCTGTTTTTT.